This T cell receptor (beta chain) was recovered during a study of cytomegalovirus exposure and HLA in healthy donors. Findings of the study overall: Compared with the approximately 700-donor mean, an Asian-associated ancestry cluster reportedly had fewer N-insertions, according to a later analysis. Differences between HLA loci emerged in a later analysis of TCR association rates, with DRB1 most and HLA-C fewest.

Germline V gene sequence: CDR1 MNHEY, CDR2 SMNVEV (reference sequence). Trimming pared 3 bases from V and 6 bases from J, leaving 14 bases between. This CDR3 comprises 14 residues. The PCR used 60 Vbeta and 13 Jbeta primers. Produced via immunoSEQ multiplex PCR; TCRdb's table is partial and in-frame only. Of under 200,000 clones in the sample, 75% are singletons; the top ten hold about 7.7%. As to this clone: Its target is not known.

This sequence originates from a woman aged 35 to 49 in good health and CMV-seropositive. The chain uses TRBV27 and TRBJ1-2; D is possibly TRBD1 (5 bases). The source material was PBMCs. The CDR3 region is CASSFPQGKDGYTF. The CDR3 region has the DNA TGTGCCAGCAGTTTCCCCCAGGGTAAGGATGGCTACACCTTC.